This T cell receptor (beta chain) was documented in a study of type 1 regulatory T cells. For the study at large: T-allo10 is a Tr1-enriched, alloantigen-specific CD4 T cell product made in vitro.

A word on this clonotype: Antigen specificity is unknown.

Using its own MiXCR run on the reads, TCRdb lists one record per CDR3 protein. The sample includes roughly 71,000 distinct CDR3 sequences, around 20% of them seen just once. Study results and limitations: Compared with non-type 1 regulatory T cells, type 1 regulatory T cells showed a more restricted TCR repertoire.

The CDR3 is made up of 16 amino acids. The V end was cut by 8 bases, the J end by 1 base, with 15 bases between. Germline CDR1 LNHDA, CDR2 SQIVND (reference sequence). Sequences were obtained from cultured type 1 regulatory T (Tr1) cells, either the whole culture or a sorted fraction (not recorded which). This chain links TRBV19 with TRBJ2-6; D is unresolved. This receptor was identified in a human donor in good health. The CDR3 DNA is TGTGCCAGTGCGAGGTTCCTCCAATCTGGGGCCAACGTCCTGACTTTC. Encoded protein: CASARFLQSGANVLTF.